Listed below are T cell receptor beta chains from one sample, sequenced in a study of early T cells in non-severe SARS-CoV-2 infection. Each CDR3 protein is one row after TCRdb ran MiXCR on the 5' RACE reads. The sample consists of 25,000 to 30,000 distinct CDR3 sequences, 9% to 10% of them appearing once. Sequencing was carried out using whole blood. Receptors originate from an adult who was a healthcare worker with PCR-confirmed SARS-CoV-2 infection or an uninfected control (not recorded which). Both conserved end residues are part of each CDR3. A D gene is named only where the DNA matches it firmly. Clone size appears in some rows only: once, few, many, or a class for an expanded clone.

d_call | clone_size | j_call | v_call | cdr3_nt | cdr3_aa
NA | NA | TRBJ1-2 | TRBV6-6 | TGTGCCAGCAGTCCTTCCGGGACATTTAGTTATGGCTACACCTTC | CASSPSGTFSYGYTF
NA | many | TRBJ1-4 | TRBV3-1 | TGTGCCAGCTATTTTTCGCAAAAACTGTTTTTT | CASYFSQKLFF
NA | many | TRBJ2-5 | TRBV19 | TGTGCCAGTAGTGGGAGTCCTGGCGAGACCCAGTACTTC | CASSGSPGETQYF
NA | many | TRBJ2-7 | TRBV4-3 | TGCGCCAGCAGCCAAGAGTGGGACTGGGTCTACGAGCAGTACTTC | CASSQEWDWVYEQYF
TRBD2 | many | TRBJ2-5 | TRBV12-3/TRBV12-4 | TGTGCCAGCAGTCCAATGTTAGACGGGGGGTGGTACCAAGAGACCCAGTACTTC | CASSPMLDGGWYQETQYF
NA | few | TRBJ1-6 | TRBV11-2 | TGTGCCAGCAGCTTAGAACCACTCTACTCCTATAATTCACCCCTCCACTTT | CASSLEPLYSYNSPLHF
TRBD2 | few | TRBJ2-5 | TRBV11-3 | TGTGCCAGCAGCTTACTGGGGGGGCAAGAGACCCAGTACTTC | CASSLLGGQETQYF
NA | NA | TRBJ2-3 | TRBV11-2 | TGTGCCAGCAGCCCCCTCGGTTTAAGCACAGATACGCAGTATTTT | CASSPLGLSTDTQYF
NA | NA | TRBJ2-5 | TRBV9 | TGTGCCAGCAGCGTTTCCGAGGGGACCCAGTACTTC | CASSVSEGTQYF
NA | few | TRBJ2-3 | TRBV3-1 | TGTGCCAGCAGCCGCAGAGGGAGTTTTAACGCAGATACGCAGTATTTT | CASSRRGSFNADTQYF
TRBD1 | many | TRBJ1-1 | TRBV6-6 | TGTGCCAGCAGTTTGCCGGGACAGGGGGCACCCCTAGCCACTGAAGCTTTCTTT | CASSLPGQGAPLATEAFF
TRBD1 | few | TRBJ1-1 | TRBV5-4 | TGTGCCAGCAGCTTCGACAGGGGGCTTAGTCTAGAAGGAACTTTCTTT | CASSFDRGLSLEGTFF
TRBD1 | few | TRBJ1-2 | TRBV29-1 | TGCAGCGTTGATGAGGCCAGGGGGAGAACTGGCTACACCTTC | CSVDEARGRTGYTF
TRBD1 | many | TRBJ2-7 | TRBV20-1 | TGCAGTGCCCTGACAGGGGGGACACCAGATTCCGAGCAGTACTTC | CSALTGGTPDSEQYF
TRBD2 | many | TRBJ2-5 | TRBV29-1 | TGCAGCGTTGAAGTTCCCCGGACTAGCCTCGTTGAGACCCAGTACTTC | CSVEVPRTSLVETQYF
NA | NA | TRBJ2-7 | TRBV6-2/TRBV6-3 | TGTGCCAGCAGTAAGTCAGGGTATGGTGAGCAGTACTTC | CASSKSGYGEQYF
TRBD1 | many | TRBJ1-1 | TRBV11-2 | TGTGCCAGCAACACCCAGGGGGGTGGCACTGAAGCTTTCTTT | CASNTQGGGTEAFF
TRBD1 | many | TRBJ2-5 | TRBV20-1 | TGCAGTGCTCCTCATTCAGCGGACAGGGAGTTTATGGAGACCCAGTACTTC | CSAPHSADREFMETQYF
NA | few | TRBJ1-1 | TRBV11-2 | TGTGCCAGCAGCACGGACGGCACTGAAGCTTTCTTT | CASSTDGTEAFF
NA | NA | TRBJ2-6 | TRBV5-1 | TGCGCCAGCAGCTTGATGGCGGGATACTCTGGGGCCAACGTCCTGACTTTC | CASSLMAGYSGANVLTF
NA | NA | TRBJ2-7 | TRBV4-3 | TGCGCCAGCAGCCAAGAAGGAGGGCGTTACGAGCAGTACTTC | CASSQEGGRYEQYF
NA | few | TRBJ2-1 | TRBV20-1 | TGCAGTGCCTCTTTTGGCGGAGAGGAGCAGTTCTTC | CSASFGGEEQFF